The TCR beta chain under discussion was sequenced for a study of cytomegalovirus exposure and HLA in healthy donors. This CDR3 region has 15 residues. Germline CDR1 reads MNHNS; CDR2 reads SASEGT. J gave up 5 bases and V 2 bases, and 4 bases lay outside the gene matches. Researchers ran the PCR with 60 Vbeta and 13 Jbeta primers. Assay used: immunoSEQ multiplex PCR; TCRdb lists only in-frame clones, some missing. The repertoire consists of approximately 150,000 clones, with roughly 79% occurring once and the leading ten covering roughly 1.3%. The source of this sequence is a woman between 45 and 60 years old in good health and CMV-seronegative. The J gene is TRBJ2-7, the V gene TRBV6-1, with 12 bases matching TRBD1. Source material: PBMCs. The CDR3 loop reads CASSESGTGGNEQYF. As DNA, the CDR3 is TGTGCCAGCAGTGAAAGCGGGACAGGGGGCAACGAGCAGTACTTC.